This TCR beta chain was recovered during a study of cytomegalovirus exposure and HLA in healthy donors. Measured with immunoSEQ multiplex PCR; TCRdb has only the in-frame clones, and not every one. The sample records 60,000 or so clones, about 91% being singletons. This CDR3 is 14 amino acids long. Looked up from germline, CDR1 is GTSNPN and CDR2 is SVGIG (reference sequence). Trimming stripped 5 bases from V and 5 bases from J, with 18 bases between. This clonotype originated in a woman aged 25 to 39 in good health and CMV-seronegative. This chain connects TRBV30 to TRBJ1-1, with a weak D call TRBD1 (5 bases). The material sequenced was PBMCs. The CDR3 is CAWRNQGGETEAFF. CDR3 coding DNA: TGTGCCTGGCGAAACCAGGGTGGAGAAACTGAAGCTTTCTTT.